Only a few counts were recorded for the clone carrying this T cell receptor (beta chain). What it binds is unknown. The data were obtained in a study of CD8 T cells in ankylosing spondylitis. MiXCR was run by TCRdb on the 5' RACE reads, yielding one entry per CDR3 protein. The sample includes fewer than 350,000 distinct CDR3 sequences, 9.5% to 13% of them seen just once. Study results and limitations: Existing reports had already noted some motif variants in reactive arthritis synovial fluid and blood.

V gave up 7 bases and J gave up 5 bases, with 17 bases separating them. Germline values: CDR1 MDHEN, CDR2 SYDVKM. This CDR3 spans 14 amino acids. This chain links TRBV28 with TRBJ1-2; the D gene is possibly TRBD1 (5 bases). Sample: blood, either unsorted or a sorted T cell fraction (not recorded which). The receptor was isolated from a female donor with ankylosing spondylitis or in good health (not recorded which). The CDR3 loop reads CASNFPGGAYGYTF. The CDR3 DNA is TGTGCCAGCAATTTCCCAGGAGGGGCTTATGGCTACACCTTC.